This T cell receptor beta chain appears in the sequencing data of a study of blood T cell repertoires in COVID-19 (dated by TCRdb to about 2020). About the investigation overall: Samples covering the acute and convalescent phases of COVID-19 were provided by collaborators in the United States, Italy and Spain. The material from the prospective study consisted of cDNA or gDNA derived from T cells, B-cell-depleted T cells, or PBMCs. A de-identified subject ID, COVID-19 status, age in years and sex were almost always included in the sample metadata. The repertoires were released in a freely available public database meant as a resource for research on the immune response to SARS-CoV-2. Deeply sampled blood TCRbeta repertoires from subjects exposed to, actively infected with, or recovered from COVID-19 were included in the dataset. Samples were obtained from the ongoing ImmuneRACE study (first 160 participants) and from 1,254 subjects provided by 6 global collaborators. Where available, HLA class I and class II types were taken from metadata supplied by the sample provider and were not determined by assay-based typing.

TCRbeta CDR3 regions were amplified from genomic DNA using the immunoSEQ Assay, a bias-controlled multiplex PCR. Under the source paper's analysis protocol: The number of nucleated cells in each sample was estimated by amplification of reference gene primers within the assay. To quantify the absolute abundance of each unique TCRbeta CDR3 rearrangement, sequence reads were collapsed and filtered. For each sample, productive Simpson clonality was calculated as the square root of Simpson's diversity index across productive rearrangements. The table was pulled from immuneACCESS by TCRdb, which kept in-frame rearrangements only. Such tables lose some clones; where checked, under half of the loss comes from unresolved V genes, and the rest has no known cause. V and J calls and clone size are as listed in that table; D and trimming were resolved from the DNA. The sample profile shows 220,000 or so clones; roughly 86% of them were found once. Around 2% of the sample is taken by the ten largest.

Participants in the prospective study were enrolled through a virtual design, were aged 18 to 89 years, and lived in roughly 25 United States geographic areas. In the prospective study, cohorts were assigned on the basis of participant-reported clinical history obtained from a screening survey and a study questionnaire. ImmuneRACE Cohort 3 recovered participants were defined by two consecutive negative NP/OP PCR tests, healthcare professional clearance, or symptom resolution. Each participant in the prospective study had whole blood, serum and a nasopharyngeal or oropharyngeal swab collected by mobile phlebotomists. Over a roughly 2-month period, participants in the prospective study had the option of providing additional blood draws and questionnaires. Prospective study blood samples were shipped either frozen or at room temperature before DNA extraction. Trimming at the junction amounts to 0 bases on V and 9 bases on J, and the germline ends lie 11 bases apart. The CDR3 has 13 amino acids, counting the end cysteine and phenylalanine. Only the CDR3 DNA is retained, 39 bases long and in frame from the first base. The CDR1 and CDR2 encoded by the germline V gene (reference sequence) are LGHDT and YNNKEL.

Broad study findings and their caveats: Clinical and demographic metadata were provided uncurated, with the amount varying by source and participant.

The sample holds a few counts of this clone. Its specific antigen is unknown. Per-base quality was not reported, and no clone a single base away is much larger than it. Sequenced material: PBMCs or T cells enriched from blood (not recorded which). The source is a woman aged 50 to 60 who had recovered from COVID-19. The rearrangement combines TRBV3-1 (or the pseudogene TRBV3-2) with TRBJ2-5; too little of a D gene remains to name it. The bases read TGTGCCAGCAGCCAAGAAGCAGGCCAGGCCCAGTACTTC. It translates as CASSQEAGQAQYF.